The source of this T cell receptor (beta chain) is a study of T cell changes during pregnancy in multiple sclerosis. Clones were sequenced by immunoSEQ multiplex PCR, and TCRdb holds only the in-frame ones, with some missing. The data show just under 45,000 clones, roughly 92% seen once. Source: CD4+ T cells from peripheral blood mononuclear cells, taken in the first trimester of pregnancy. The clonotype comes from a female donor with multiple sclerosis, enrolled in a pregnancy study.

CDR3 nucleotide sequence: TGTGCCAGCAGTTACCTCCTCACCGGGGAGCTGTTTTTT. Its translation: CASSYLLTGELFF. The V call is TRBV6-5, the J call TRBJ2-2; D ambiguous. Trimming cost V 2 bases and J 4 bases, with 5 bases left between them. The CDR3 sequence is 13 residues long. From germline, CDR1 is MNHEY and CDR2 SVGAGI.